The sequence of this T cell receptor (beta chain) was determined in a study of T cell responses to AZD1222 COVID-19 vaccine. Concerning this clone itself: As yet, its antigen is unknown.

Between the trimmed V and J ends, which lost 0 bases and 3 bases, there was a span of 14 bases. The CDR3 extends over 16 amino acids. Germline-derived CDR1 and CDR2 are MDHEN and SYDVKM. Study-level findings and limits: Close to half of spike-specific TCRs reportedly recognize unmutated variant regions. A rise in Spike-specific TCR breadth and depth followed two AZD1222 doses. Among vaccine-associated CD4 TCRs, coverage spanned spike, with dominance at 160-218 and 743-854.

Generated by immunoSEQ multiplex PCR, the TCRdb table keeps only in-frame clones and is missing some. Among fewer than 200,000 clones listed, over 80% were seen once. The chain joins TRBV28 to TRBJ2-5; D not resolved. This material consisted of peripheral blood, taken on day 0 of AZD1222 vaccination. This receptor was identified in an adult in good health. The chain's CDR3 is CASSLWGSRSKETQYF. The CDR3 DNA reads as TGTGCCAGCAGTTTATGGGGTTCGCGGTCTAAAGAGACCCAGTACTTC.